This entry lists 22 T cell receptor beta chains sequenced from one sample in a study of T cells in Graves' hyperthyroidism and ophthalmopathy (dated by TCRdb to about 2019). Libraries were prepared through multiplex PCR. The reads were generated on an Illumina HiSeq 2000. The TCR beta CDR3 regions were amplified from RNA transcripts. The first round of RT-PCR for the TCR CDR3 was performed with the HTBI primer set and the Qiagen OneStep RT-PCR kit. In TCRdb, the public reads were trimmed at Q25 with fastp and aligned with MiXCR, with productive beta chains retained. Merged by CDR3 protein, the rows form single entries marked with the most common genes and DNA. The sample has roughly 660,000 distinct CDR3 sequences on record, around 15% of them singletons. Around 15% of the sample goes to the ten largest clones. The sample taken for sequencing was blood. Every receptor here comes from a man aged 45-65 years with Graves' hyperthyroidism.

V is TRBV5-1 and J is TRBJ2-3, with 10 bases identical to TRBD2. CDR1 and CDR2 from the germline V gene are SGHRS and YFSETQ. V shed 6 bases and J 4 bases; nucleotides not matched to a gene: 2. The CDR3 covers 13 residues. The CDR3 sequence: CASKTSGPDTQYF. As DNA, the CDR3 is TGCGCCAGCAAGACTAGCGGGCCAGATACGCAGTATTTT. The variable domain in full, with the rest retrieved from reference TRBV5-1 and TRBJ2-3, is KAGVTQTPRYLIKTRGQQVTLSCSPISGHRSVSWYQQTPGQGLQFLFEYFSETQRNKGNFPGRFSGRQFSNSRSEMNVSTLELGDSALYLCASKTSGPDTQYFGPGTRLTVL.

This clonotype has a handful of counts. The CDR3 protein is CASSRPTSGNTEAFF. For the CDR3, the DNA is TGTGCCAGCAGCCGCCCCACAAGCGGGAACACTGAAGCTTTCTTT. The chain has TRBV3-1 and TRBJ1-1; D is unresolved. CDR3 length: 15 amino acids. Germline V lookup: CDR1 LGHDT, CDR2 YNNKEL (reference sequence). V was shortened by 4 bases and J by 1 base, with 13 bases between the two germline ends.

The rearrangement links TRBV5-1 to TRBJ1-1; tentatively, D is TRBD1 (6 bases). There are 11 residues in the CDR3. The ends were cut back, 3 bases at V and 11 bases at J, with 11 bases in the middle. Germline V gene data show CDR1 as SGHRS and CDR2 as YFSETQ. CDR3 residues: CASSSGTRAFF. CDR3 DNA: TGCGCCAGCAGCTCCGGGACAAGGGCTTTCTTT.

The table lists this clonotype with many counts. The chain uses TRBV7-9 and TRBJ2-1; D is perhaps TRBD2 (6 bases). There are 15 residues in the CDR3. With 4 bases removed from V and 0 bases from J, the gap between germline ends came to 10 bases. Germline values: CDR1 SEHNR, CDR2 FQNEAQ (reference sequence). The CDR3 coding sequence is TGTGCCAGCAGCTCACTGACTAGCTCCTACAATGAGCAGTTCTTC. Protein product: CASSSLTSSYNEQFF.

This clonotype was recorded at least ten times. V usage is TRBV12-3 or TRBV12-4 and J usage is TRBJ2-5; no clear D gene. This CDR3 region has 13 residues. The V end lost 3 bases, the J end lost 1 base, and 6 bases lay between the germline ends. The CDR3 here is CASSFHVQETQYF. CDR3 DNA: TGTGCCAGCAGTTTTCATGTCCAAGAGACCCAGTACTTC.

The CDR3 spells CAWSVIGESYEQYF. The DNA of the CDR3 is TGTGCCTGGAGTGTAATAGGGGAATCCTACGAGCAGTACTTC. This rearrangement joins TRBV30 to TRBJ2-7; possible D gene TRBD1, 5 bases. Trimming cost V 0 bases and J 1 base, with 10 bases left between them. Germline V lookup: CDR1 GTSNPN, CDR2 SVGIG (reference sequence). This CDR3 is 14 amino acids long. Looking up the rest from reference TRBV30 and TRBJ2-7 gives the full variable domain: SQTIHQWPATLVQPVGSPLSLECTVEGTSNPNLYWYRQAAGRGLQLLFYSVGIGQISSEVPQNLSASRPQDRQFILSSKKLLLSDSGFYLCAWSVIGESYEQYFGPGTRLTVT.

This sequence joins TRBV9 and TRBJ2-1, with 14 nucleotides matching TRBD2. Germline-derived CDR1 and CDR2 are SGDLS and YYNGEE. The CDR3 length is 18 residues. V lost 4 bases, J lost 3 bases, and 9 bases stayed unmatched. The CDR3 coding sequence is TGTGCCAGCAGCCTCGAAGTTGGGACTAGCGGGAGCTACAATGAGCAGTTCTTC. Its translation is CASSLEVGTSGSYNEQFF.

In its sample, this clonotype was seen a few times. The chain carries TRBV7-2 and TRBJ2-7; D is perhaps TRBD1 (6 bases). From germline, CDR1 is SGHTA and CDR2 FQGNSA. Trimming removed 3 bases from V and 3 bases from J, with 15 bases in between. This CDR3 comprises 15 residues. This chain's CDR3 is CASSFQTGNNYEQYF. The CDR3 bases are TGTGCCAGCAGCTTTCAGACAGGTAATAACTACGAGCAGTACTTC.

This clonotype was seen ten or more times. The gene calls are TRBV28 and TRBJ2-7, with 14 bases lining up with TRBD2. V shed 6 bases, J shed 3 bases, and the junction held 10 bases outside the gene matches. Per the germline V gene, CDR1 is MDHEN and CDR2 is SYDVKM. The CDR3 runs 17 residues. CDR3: CASRPHQGLAGVYEQYF. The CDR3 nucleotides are TGTGCCAGCAGACCGCACCAGGGACTAGCGGGAGTCTACGAGCAGTACTTC.

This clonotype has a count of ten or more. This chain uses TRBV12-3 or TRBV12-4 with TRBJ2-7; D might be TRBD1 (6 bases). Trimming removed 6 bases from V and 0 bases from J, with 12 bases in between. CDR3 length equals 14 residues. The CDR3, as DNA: TGTGCCAGCAGAAACCGGGACACCTCCTACGAGCAGTACTTC. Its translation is CASRNRDTSYEQYF.

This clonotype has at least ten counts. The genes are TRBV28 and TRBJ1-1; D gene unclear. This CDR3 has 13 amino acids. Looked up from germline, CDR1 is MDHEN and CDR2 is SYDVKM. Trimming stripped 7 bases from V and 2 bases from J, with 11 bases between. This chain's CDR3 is CASTASINTEAFF. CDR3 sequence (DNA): TGTGCCAGCACCGCAAGTATCAACACTGAAGCTTTCTTT.

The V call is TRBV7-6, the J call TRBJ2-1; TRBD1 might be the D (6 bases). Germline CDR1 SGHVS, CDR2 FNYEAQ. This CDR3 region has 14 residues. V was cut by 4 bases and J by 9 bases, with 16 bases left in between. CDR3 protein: CASSSLGAGTEQFF. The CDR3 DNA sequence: TGTGCCAGCAGCTCATTGGGGGCCGGGACTGAGCAGTTCTTC. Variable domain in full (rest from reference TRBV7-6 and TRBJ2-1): GAGVSQSPRYKVTKRGQDVALRCDPISGHVSLYWYRQALGQGPEFLTYFNYEAQQDKSGLPNDRFSAERPEGSISTLTIQRTEQRDSAMYRCASSSLGAGTEQFFGPGTRLTVL.

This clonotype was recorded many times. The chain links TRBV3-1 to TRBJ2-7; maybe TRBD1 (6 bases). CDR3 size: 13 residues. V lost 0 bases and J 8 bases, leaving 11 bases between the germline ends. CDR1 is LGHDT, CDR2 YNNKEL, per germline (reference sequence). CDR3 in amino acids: CASSQDTGSQQYF. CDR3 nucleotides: TGTGCCAGCAGCCAAGATACAGGGTCTCAGCAGTACTTC.

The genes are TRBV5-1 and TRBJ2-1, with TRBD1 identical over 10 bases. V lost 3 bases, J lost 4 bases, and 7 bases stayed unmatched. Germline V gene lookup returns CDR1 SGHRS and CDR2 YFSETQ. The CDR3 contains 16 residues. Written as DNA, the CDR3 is TGCGCCAGCAGCTCTATCCGGGACAGGGGATACAATGAGCAGTTCTTC. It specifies CASSSIRDRGYNEQFF.

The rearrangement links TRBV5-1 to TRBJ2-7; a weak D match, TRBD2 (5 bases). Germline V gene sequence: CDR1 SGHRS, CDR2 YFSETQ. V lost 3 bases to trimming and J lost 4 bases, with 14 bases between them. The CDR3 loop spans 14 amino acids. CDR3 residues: CASSYGQTGYEQYF. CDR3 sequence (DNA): TGCGCCAGCAGCTACGGGCAAACGGGATACGAGCAGTACTTC.

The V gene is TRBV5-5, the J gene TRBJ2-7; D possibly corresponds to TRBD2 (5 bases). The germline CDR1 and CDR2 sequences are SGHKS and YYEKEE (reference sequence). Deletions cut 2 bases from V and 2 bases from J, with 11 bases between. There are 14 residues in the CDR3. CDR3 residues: CASSFRPGTYEQYF. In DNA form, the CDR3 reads TGTGCCAGCAGCTTTAGGCCGGGAACCTACGAGCAGTACTTC.

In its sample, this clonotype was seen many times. CDR3 sequence reads: CATSDLGRDAYNEQFF. CDR3 in DNA: TGTGCCACCAGTGATTTGGGGCGGGACGCCTACAATGAGCAGTTCTTC. This chain links TRBV24-1 with TRBJ2-1; tentatively, D is TRBD2 (6 bases). CDR1 is KGHDR, CDR2 SFDVKD, per germline. V gave up 0 bases and J gave up 2 bases, with 10 bases separating them. The CDR3 covers 16 residues.

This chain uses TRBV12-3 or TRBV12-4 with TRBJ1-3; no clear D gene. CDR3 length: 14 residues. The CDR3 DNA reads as TGTACCATTAACATGGATAACTCTGGAAACACCATATATTTT. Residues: CTINMDNSGNTIYF.

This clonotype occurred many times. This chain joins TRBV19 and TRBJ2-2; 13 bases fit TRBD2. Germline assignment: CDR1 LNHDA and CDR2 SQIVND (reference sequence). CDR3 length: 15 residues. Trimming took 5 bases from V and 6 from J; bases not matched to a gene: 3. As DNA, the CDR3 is TGTGCCAGTAGTGCAGGACTAGCGGGAGCCGGGGAGCTGTTTTTT. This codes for CASSAGLAGAGELFF.

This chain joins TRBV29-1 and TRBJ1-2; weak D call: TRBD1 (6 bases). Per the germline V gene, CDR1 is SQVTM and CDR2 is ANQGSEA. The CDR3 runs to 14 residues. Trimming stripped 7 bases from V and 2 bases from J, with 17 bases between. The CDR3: CSAEGGAANYGYTF. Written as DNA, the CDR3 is TGCAGCGCTGAGGGGGGGGCAGCGAACTATGGCTACACCTTC.

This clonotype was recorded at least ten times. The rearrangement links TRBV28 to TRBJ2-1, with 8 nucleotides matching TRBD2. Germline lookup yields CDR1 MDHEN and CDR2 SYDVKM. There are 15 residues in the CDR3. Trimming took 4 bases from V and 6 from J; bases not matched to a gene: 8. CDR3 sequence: CASSSRERELNEQFF. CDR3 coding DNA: TGTGCCAGCAGTTCCCGGGAGCGGGAGCTCAATGAGCAGTTCTTC.

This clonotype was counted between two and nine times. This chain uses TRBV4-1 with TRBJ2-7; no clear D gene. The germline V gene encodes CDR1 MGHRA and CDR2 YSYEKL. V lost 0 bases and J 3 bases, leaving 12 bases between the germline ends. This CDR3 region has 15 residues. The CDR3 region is CASSQESGPVYEQYF. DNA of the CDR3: TGCGCCAGCAGCCAAGAGTCAGGACCCGTCTACGAGCAGTACTTC.